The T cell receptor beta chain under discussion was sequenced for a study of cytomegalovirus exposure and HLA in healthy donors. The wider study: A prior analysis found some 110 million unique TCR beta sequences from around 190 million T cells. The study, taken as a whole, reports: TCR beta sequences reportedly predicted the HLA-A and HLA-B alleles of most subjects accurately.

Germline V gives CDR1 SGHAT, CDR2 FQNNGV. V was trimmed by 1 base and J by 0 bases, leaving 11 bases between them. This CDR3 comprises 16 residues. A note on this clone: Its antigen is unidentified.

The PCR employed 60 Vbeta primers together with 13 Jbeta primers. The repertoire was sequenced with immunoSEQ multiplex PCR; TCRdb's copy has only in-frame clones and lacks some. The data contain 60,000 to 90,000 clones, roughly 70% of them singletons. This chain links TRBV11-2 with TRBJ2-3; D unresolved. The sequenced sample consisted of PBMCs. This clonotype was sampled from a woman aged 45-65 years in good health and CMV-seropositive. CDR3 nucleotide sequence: TGTGCCAGCAGCTTAGGTTACTCTTCTAGCACAGATACGCAGTATTTT. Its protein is CASSLGYSSSTDTQYF.